The 28 T cell receptor beta chains given below trace back to one sample, sequenced in a study of T cell changes during pregnancy in multiple sclerosis. Some clones are missing from TCRdb's copy, which holds only in-frame ones; the method was immunoSEQ multiplex PCR. The data show about 40,000 clones, with approximately 94% seen just once and about 0.37% held by the top ten. Source: CD4+ T cells from peripheral blood mononuclear cells, taken after pregnancy. Source of these receptors: a female donor with multiple sclerosis, enrolled in a pregnancy study.

This rearrangement joins TRBV11-2 to TRBJ2-7; tentative D call: TRBD2 (5 bases). V was pared by 5 bases and J by 3 bases, with 11 bases between. The length of the CDR3 is 13 residues. Germline assignment: CDR1 SGHAT and CDR2 FQNNGV. DNA of the CDR3: TGTGCCAGCAGCCGTACTAGGGACTACGAGCAGTACTTC. Translation: CASSRTRDYEQYF.

The rearrangement links TRBV4-1 to TRBJ1-1; D not resolved. This CDR3 comprises 15 residues. V lost 0 bases and J lost 6, with 14 bases in between. Germline V CDR1 and CDR2: MGHRA, YSYEKL. Here the CDR3 DNA reads TGCGCCAGCAGCCAAGATAGCGGCAGATCCCCTGAAGCTTTCTTT. Translated: CASSQDSGRSPEAFF.

This chain joins TRBV5-1 and TRBJ1-6; 8 bases are a match to TRBD1. The CDR3 is 21 residues long. The J segment lost 0 bases and the V segment lost 3 bases, leaving 17 bases of the junction unmatched. The germline gives CDR1 SGHRS, CDR2 YFSETQ. DNA of the CDR3: TGCGCCAGCAGCTCAAACGAGGACAGGGATGTTGTAGGCTCCTATAATTCACCCCTCCACTTT. This codes for CASSSNEDRDVVGSYNSPLHF.

The V gene is TRBV7-9, the J gene TRBJ2-1, with D maybe TRBD2 (7 bases). CDR1 SEHNR and CDR2 FQNEAQ come from the germline V gene (reference sequence). Trimming pared 1 base from V and 4 bases from J, leaving 14 bases between. The CDR3 extends over 16 amino acids. CDR3 sequence reads: CASSLVGGGPYNEQFF. The CDR3 DNA reads TGTGCCAGCAGCTTAGTGGGCGGGGGCCCTTACAATGAGCAGTTCTTC.

The chain combines TRBV13 with TRBJ2-1; 10 nucleotides match TRBD1. The CDR3 length is 15 residues. V lost 5 bases, J lost 4 bases, and 5 bases stayed unmatched. From germline, CDR1 is PRHDT and CDR2 FYEKMQ (reference sequence). The CDR3 sequence is CASSRTGGSYNEQFF. The CDR3 region has the DNA TGTGCCAGCAGCAGGACAGGGGGAAGTTACAATGAGCAGTTCTTC.

The chain joins TRBV5-8 to TRBJ2-3, with 9 bases identical to TRBD1. Germline trimming cut 3 bases from V and 1 base from J; bases unmatched to any gene: 15. The germline V gene encodes CDR1 SGHTS and CDR2 YDEGEE. This CDR3 contains 19 residues. CDR3 in DNA: TGTGCCAGCAGCTGGACCTATTGGACAGGGGTTCAGGGCACAGATACGCAGTATTTT. This gives the protein CASSWTYWTGVQGTDTQYF.

The chain couples TRBV4-1 to TRBJ1-2; tentatively, D is TRBD1 (5 bases). Germline V gives CDR1 MGHRA, CDR2 YSYEKL. Deletions cut 4 bases from V and 2 bases from J, with 8 bases between. The CDR3 extends over 13 amino acids. DNA for the CDR3: TGCGCCAGCAGCCGCGACAGCAACTATGGCTACACCTTC. This sequence encodes CASSRDSNYGYTF.

The chain uses TRBV18 and TRBJ1-4, with D possibly matching TRBD1 (6 bases). The CDR3 has 15 amino acids. Germline CDR1 and CDR2: KGHSH and LQKENI. Trimming cost V 4 bases and J 6 bases, with 15 bases left between them. CDR3 nucleotides: TGTGCCAGCTCACAACCAGGGGCTCGCGATGAAAAACTGTTTTTT. Its translation is CASSQPGARDEKLFF.

The rearrangement joins TRBV7-8 to TRBJ1-2, with 7 bases aligning to TRBD1. J was trimmed by 0 bases and V by 7 bases; bases with no gene match: 14. Germline V gene lookup returns CDR1 SGHVS and CDR2 FQNEAQ. The CDR3 consists of 17 residues. CDR3 in amino acids: CASTPRGKGKTNYGYTF. The CDR3 coding sequence is TGTGCCAGCACCCCCAGGGGGAAGGGCAAGACTAACTATGGCTACACCTTC.

The V and J genes are TRBV6-1 and TRBJ2-7; 7 nucleotides line up with TRBD1. With 4 bases clipped from V and 6 bases from J, the junction kept 9 bases outside the gene matches. Germline V CDR1 and CDR2: MNHNS, SASEGT. The CDR3 extends over 14 amino acids. This CDR3 is CASSVTGHAVEQYF. The CDR3 DNA reads TGTGCCAGCAGTGTGACAGGGCACGCGGTCGAGCAGTACTTC.

CDR3 in DNA: TGTGCCAGCAGCTTAGGACAGCAGAACACTGAAGCTTTCTTT. Translated, it gives CASSLGQQNTEAFF. V is TRBV7-9 and J is TRBJ1-1; D perhaps matches TRBD1 (5 bases). The CDR3 loop spans 14 amino acids. V lost 1 base and J 1 base, leaving 7 bases between the germline ends. The germline V gene encodes CDR1 SEHNR and CDR2 FQNEAQ (reference sequence).

The chain joins TRBV12-5 to TRBJ2-2, with 7 positions matching TRBD1. With V trimmed by 0 bases and J by 6 bases, 4 bases remained unmatched. Germline CDR1 LGHNT, CDR2 FRNRAP. The CDR3 extends over 15 amino acids. The DNA for the CDR3 is TGTGCTAGTGGTTTGGTTAAAGGGGGCCCCGGGGAGCTGTTTTTT. It codes for CASGLVKGGPGELFF.

V and J are TRBV19 and TRBJ2-2; 10 bases align to TRBD2. With V trimmed by 7 bases and J by 7 bases, 9 bases remained unmatched. Germline CDR1 and CDR2: LNHDA and SQIVND (reference sequence). The CDR3 extends over 15 amino acids. CDR3 residues: CASKSGGAGIGELFF. Here the CDR3 DNA reads TGTGCCAGTAAGAGCGGGGGGGCCGGTATCGGGGAGCTGTTTTTT.

The chain joins TRBV9 to TRBJ2-3; 9 bases align to TRBD2. Per germline, CDR1 SGDLS and CDR2 YYNGEE. V shed 1 base, J shed 7 bases, and the junction held 7 bases outside the gene matches. CDR3 size: 15 residues. CDR3 region: CASSVSPRGGNTQYF. The CDR3 coding sequence is TGTGCCAGCAGCGTATCCCCGCGGGGGGGAAATACGCAGTATTTT. Variable domain in full (rest from reference TRBV9 and TRBJ2-3): DSGVTQTPKHLITATGQRVTLRCSPRSGDLSVYWYQQSLDQGLQFLIQYYNGEERAKGNILERFSAQQFPDLHSELNLSSLELGDSALYFCASSVSPRGGNTQYFGPGTRLTVL.

The chain carries TRBV5-5 and TRBJ1-1, with D unclear. CDR3 length: 15 amino acids. The V gene lost 4 bases and the J gene lost 1 base, with 14 bases spanning the gap. Germline values: CDR1 SGHKS, CDR2 YYEKEE (reference sequence). CDR3 DNA: TGTGCCAGCAGCCCCAATAATCAGAAGAACACTGAAGCTTTCTTT. Protein product: CASSPNNQKNTEAFF.

The rearrangement links TRBV5-4 to TRBJ2-7; 8 bases line up with TRBD2. V trimming: 0 bases; J trimming: 6 bases; junction bases outside the gene matches: 5. The CDR3 runs 14 residues. Germline CDR1 and CDR2: SGHNT and YYREEE (reference sequence). The CDR3 region is CASSLGLALGEQYF. The CDR3 DNA sequence: TGTGCCAGCAGCTTGGGACTAGCGCTCGGCGAGCAGTACTTC.

The V gene is TRBV2, the J gene TRBJ1-2; TRBD1 is a possible D gene (6 bases). Germline V lookup: CDR1 SNHLY, CDR2 FYNNEI. V was shortened by 5 bases and J by 6 bases, with 13 bases between the two germline ends. The CDR3 spans 13 residues. The CDR3 reads CASSKDSDDGYTF. CDR3 nucleotides: TGTGCCAGCAGTAAGGACAGCGATGATGGCTACACCTTC. Supplemented by reference TRBV2 and TRBJ1-2, the full variable domain reads EPEVTQTPSHQVTQMGQEVILRCVPISNHLYFYWYRQILGQKVEFLVSFYNNEISEKSEIFDDQFSVERPDGSNFTLKIRSTKLEDSAMYFCASSKDSDDGYTFGSGTRLTVV.

V usage is TRBV9 and J usage is TRBJ1-4; a possible D gene is TRBD1 (6 bases). In germline, CDR1 is SGDLS, CDR2 YYNGEE. The CDR3 runs to 15 residues. The ends were cut back, 3 bases at V and 0 bases at J, with 9 bases in the middle. The DNA for the CDR3 is TGTGCCAGCAGCGGGACAGTTGCAACTAATGAAAAACTGTTTTTT. Encoded protein: CASSGTVATNEKLFF.

The V and J genes are TRBV29-1 and TRBJ2-7, with 8 bases that match TRBD2. The CDR3 sequence is 14 residues long. Germline V gives CDR1 SQVTM, CDR2 ANQGSEA. V lost 1 base, J lost 5 bases, and 7 bases stayed unmatched. The CDR3 nucleotides are TGCAGCGTTGAAGCGCCAGCGGGGGTCGACGAGCAGTACTTC. Protein: CSVEAPAGVDEQYF.

The chain links TRBV5-1 to TRBJ2-7; maybe TRBD1 (7 bases). Trimming removed 0 bases from V and 6 bases from J, with 16 bases in between. CDR3 length equals 15 residues. Germline CDR1 reads SGHRS; CDR2 reads YFSETQ. The CDR3 loop reads CASSLGGTDFGEQYF. For the CDR3, the DNA is TGCGCCAGCAGCTTGGGCGGGACAGATTTTGGCGAGCAGTACTTC.

The chain combines TRBV18 with TRBJ2-7, with unresolved D. CDR1 and CDR2 (germline): KGHSH, LQKENI. CDR3 length: 14 residues. Trimming removed 3 bases at V and 3 bases at J, with 12 bases between. The CDR3 sequence: CASSPASALYEQYF. In nucleotides, the CDR3 is TGTGCCAGCTCACCGGCATCCGCCCTCTACGAGCAGTACTTC.

This chain uses TRBV6-5 with TRBJ1-1; D remains unclear. Trimming removed 5 bases from V and 2 bases from J, with 15 bases in between. Germline lookup yields CDR1 MNHEY and CDR2 SVGAGI. The CDR3 totals 15 residues. The CDR3 sequence is CASSGGGRLNTEAFF. The CDR3 DNA is TGTGCCAGCAGTGGCGGAGGCCGGCTTAACACTGAAGCTTTCTTT.

The CDR3 sequence: CASTPTGVSEAFF. The CDR3 nucleotides are TGTGCCAGCACCCCGACAGGGGTGAGTGAAGCTTTCTTT. The chain joins TRBV5-6 to TRBJ1-1, with 8 nucleotides matching TRBD1. J was trimmed by 7 bases and V by 6 bases; bases with no gene match: 8. Germline values: CDR1 SGHDT, CDR2 YYEEEE. This CDR3 contains 13 residues.

V gene TRBV19 combines with J gene TRBJ1-5; D is possibly TRBD1 (6 bases). This CDR3 contains 14 residues. The germline V gene has CDR1 LNHDA and CDR2 SQIVND (reference sequence). V lost 5 bases and J lost 2, with 10 bases in between. This CDR3 is CASSVWGRNQPQHF. The DNA of the CDR3 is TGTGCCAGTAGTGTATGGGGGCGCAATCAGCCCCAGCATTTT.

This clone has just one count. The CDR3 DNA sequence: TGTGCCAGCAGCTTGAGGGTGGACAATGAGCAGTTCTTC. Its protein is CASSLRVDNEQFF. This chain uses TRBV11-2 with TRBJ2-1, with a tentative D call TRBD2 (5 bases). The CDR3 runs to 13 residues. The V and J ends lost 3 bases and 5 bases respectively, with 8 bases between them. Germline CDR1 is SGHAT and CDR2 is FQNNGV. The full variable domain, with the rest looked up from reference TRBV11-2 and TRBJ2-1, is EAGVAQSPRYKIIEKRQSVAFWCNPISGHATLYWYQQILGQGPKLLIQFQNNGVVDDSQLPKDRFSAERLKGVDSTLKIQPAKLEDSAVYLCASSLRVDNEQFFGPGTRLTVL.

The chain uses TRBV4-2 and TRBJ1-5; unclear D gene. The CDR3 covers 13 residues. Per the germline V gene, CDR1 is LGHNA and CDR2 is YNFKEQ. The ends were cut back, 1 base at V and 6 bases at J, with 7 bases in the middle. Written as DNA, the CDR3 is TGTGCCAGCAGCCAAGGGGTAGCTCAGCCCCAGCATTTT. Protein product: CASSQGVAQPQHF.

The V gene is TRBV9, the J gene TRBJ2-5, with 9 bases lining up with TRBD2. The CDR3 is made up of 16 amino acids. V dropped 2 bases and J dropped 2; count of bases not matched to a gene: 7. Germline V gene sequence: CDR1 SGDLS, CDR2 YYNGEE. CDR3 in amino acids: CASSVGRGGWQETQYF. The CDR3 nucleotides read TGTGCCAGCAGCGTGGGGCGGGGGGGTTGGCAAGAGACCCAGTACTTC.

The chain has TRBV4-1 and TRBJ2-2, with TRBD2 identical over 12 bases. The germline gives CDR1 MGHRA, CDR2 YSYEKL. J gave up 4 bases and V 3 bases, and 3 bases lay outside the gene matches. CDR3 length: 16 amino acids. DNA of the CDR3: TGCGCCAGCAGCCATCCGGGACTAGCGGGCACCGGGGAGCTGTTTTTT. This translates into CASSHPGLAGTGELFF.